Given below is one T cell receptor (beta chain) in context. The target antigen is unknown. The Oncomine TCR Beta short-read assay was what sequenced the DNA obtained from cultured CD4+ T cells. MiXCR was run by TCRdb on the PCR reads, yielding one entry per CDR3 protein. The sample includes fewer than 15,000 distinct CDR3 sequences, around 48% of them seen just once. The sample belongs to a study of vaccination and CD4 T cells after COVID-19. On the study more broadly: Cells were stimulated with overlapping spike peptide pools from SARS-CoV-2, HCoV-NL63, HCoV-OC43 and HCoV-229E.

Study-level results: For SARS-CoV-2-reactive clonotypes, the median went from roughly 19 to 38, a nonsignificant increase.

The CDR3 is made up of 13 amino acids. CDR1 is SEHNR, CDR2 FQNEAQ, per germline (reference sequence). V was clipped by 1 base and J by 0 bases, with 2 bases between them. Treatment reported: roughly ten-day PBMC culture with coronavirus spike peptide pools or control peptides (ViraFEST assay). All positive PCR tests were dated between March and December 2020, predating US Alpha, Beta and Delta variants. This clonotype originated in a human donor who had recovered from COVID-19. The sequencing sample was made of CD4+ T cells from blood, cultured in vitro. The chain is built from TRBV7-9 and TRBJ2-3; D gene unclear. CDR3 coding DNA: TGTGCCAGCAGCTTAGGCAGCACAGATACGCAGTATTTT. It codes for CASSLGSTDTQYF.